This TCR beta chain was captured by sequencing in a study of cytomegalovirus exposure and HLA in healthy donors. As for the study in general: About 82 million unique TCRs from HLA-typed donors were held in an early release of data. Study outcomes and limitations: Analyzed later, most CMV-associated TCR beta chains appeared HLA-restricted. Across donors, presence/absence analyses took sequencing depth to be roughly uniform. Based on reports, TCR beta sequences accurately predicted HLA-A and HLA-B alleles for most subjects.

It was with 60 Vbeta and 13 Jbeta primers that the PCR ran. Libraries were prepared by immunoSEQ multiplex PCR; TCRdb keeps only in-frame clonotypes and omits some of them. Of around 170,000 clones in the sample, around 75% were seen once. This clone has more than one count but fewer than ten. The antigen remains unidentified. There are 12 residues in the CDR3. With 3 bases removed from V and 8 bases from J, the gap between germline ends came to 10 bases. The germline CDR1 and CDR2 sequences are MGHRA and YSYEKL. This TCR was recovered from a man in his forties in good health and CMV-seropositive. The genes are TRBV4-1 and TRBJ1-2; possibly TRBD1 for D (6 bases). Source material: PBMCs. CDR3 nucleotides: TGCGCCAGCAGCCAGGGGGCGTGGGGCTACACCTTC. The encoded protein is CASSQGAWGYTF.